This record concerns one T cell receptor (beta chain) sequence. The target antigen is unknown. The data were taken from a study of T cell responses to AZD1222 COVID-19 vaccine. Study-level results: Receipt of two AZD1222 doses was followed by a rise in Spike-specific TCR breadth and depth.

TCRdb's copy holds only in-frame clones and misses some; the assay was immunoSEQ multiplex PCR. The table shows tens of thousands of clones, with less than 95% occurring only once. Timing groups of about 4 and about 12 weeks for second doses were pooled. The germline V gene encodes CDR1 WSHSY and CDR2 SAAADI. The CDR3 runs to 15 residues. J was trimmed by 5 bases and V by 2 bases; bases with no gene match: 3. The J gene is TRBJ1-4, the V gene TRBV10-2, with 9 nucleotides matching TRBD1. The clonotype was recovered from an adult who received the AZD1222 COVID-19 vaccine. Sequences were derived from peripheral blood, sampled 28 days after the second AZD1222 dose. The CDR3 sequence is CASSEGGTGNEKLFF. In DNA, the CDR3 is TGCGCCAGCAGTGAGGGTGGGACAGGGAATGAAAAACTGTTTTTT.